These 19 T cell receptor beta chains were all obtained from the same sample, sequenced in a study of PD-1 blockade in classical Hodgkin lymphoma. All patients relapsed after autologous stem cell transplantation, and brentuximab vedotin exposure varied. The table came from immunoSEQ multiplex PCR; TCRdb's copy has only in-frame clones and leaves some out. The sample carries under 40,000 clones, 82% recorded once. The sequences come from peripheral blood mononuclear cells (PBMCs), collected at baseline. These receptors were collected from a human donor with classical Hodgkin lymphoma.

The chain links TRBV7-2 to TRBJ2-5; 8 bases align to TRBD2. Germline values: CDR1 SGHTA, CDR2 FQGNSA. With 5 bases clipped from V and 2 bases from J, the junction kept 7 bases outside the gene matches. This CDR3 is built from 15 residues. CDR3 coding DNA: TGTGCCAGCAGCGCGGGGGGACTAGGGCAAGAGACCCAGTACTTC. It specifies CASSAGGLGQETQYF.

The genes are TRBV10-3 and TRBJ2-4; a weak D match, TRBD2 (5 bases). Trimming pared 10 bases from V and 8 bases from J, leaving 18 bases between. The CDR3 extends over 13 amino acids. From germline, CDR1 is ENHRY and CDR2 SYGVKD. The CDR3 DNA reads TGTGCCACCAGAGAGATGACGGGGTACATTCAGTACTTC. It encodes CATREMTGYIQYF.

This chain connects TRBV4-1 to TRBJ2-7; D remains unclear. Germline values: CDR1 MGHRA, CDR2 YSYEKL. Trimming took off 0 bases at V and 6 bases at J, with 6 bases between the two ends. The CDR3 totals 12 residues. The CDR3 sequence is CASSQDWGEQYF. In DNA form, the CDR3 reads TGCGCCAGCAGCCAAGATTGGGGCGAGCAGTACTTC.

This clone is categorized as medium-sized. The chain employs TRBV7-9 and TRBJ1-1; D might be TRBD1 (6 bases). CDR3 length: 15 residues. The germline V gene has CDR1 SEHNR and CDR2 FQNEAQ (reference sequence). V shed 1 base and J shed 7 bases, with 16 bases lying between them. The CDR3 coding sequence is TGTGCCAGCAGCTTAGGGGCAGGGGCCTCCAGTGAAGCTTTCTTT. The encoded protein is CASSLGAGASSEAFF.

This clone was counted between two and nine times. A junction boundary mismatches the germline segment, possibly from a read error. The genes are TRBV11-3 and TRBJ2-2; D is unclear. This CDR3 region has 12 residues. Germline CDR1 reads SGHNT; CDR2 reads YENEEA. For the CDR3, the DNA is TGTGCCAGCAGCTTAGGAGAGGATCCTATAATTTTT. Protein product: CASSLGEDPIIF.

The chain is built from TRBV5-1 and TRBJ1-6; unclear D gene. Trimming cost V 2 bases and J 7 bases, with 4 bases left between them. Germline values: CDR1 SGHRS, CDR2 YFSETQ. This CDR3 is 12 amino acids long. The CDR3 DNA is TGCGCCAGCAGCTTAGGGAATTCACCCCTCCACTTT. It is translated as CASSLGNSPLHF.

CDR3 region: CASSSGPEGSTEAFF. The DNA for the CDR3 is TGTGCCAGCAGCTCAGGGCCCGAAGGGAGCACTGAAGCTTTCTTT. The V call is TRBV11-2, the J call TRBJ1-1; possibly TRBD1 for D (5 bases). The CDR3 runs to 15 residues. CDR1 is SGHAT, CDR2 FQNNGV, per germline. Trimming took off 4 bases at V and 4 bases at J, with 16 bases between the two ends.

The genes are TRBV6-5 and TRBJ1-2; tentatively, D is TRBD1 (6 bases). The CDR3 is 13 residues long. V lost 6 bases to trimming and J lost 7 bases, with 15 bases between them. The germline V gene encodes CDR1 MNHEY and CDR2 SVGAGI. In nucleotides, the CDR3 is TGTGCCAGCAGACGGGACATAGTGTCTGGCTACACCTTC. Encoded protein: CASRRDIVSGYTF.

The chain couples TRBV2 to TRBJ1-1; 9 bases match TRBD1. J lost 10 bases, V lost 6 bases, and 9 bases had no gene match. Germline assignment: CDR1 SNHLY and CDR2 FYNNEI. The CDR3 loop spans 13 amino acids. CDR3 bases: TGTGCCAGCAGCCTCAACCGACAGGGGGGAGCTTTCTTT. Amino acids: CASSLNRQGGAFF. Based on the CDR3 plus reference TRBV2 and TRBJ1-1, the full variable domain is EPEVTQTPSHQVTQMGQEVILRCVPISNHLYFYWYRQILGQKVEFLVSFYNNEISEKSEIFDDQFSVERPDGSNFTLKIRSTKLEDSAMYFCASSLNRQGGAFFGQGTRLTVV.

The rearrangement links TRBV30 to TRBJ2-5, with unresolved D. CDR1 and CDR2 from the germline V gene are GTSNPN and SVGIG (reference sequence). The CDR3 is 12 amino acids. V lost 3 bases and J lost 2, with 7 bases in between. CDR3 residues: CAWSPIQETQYF. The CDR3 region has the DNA TGTGCCTGGAGCCCCATACAAGAGACCCAGTACTTC.

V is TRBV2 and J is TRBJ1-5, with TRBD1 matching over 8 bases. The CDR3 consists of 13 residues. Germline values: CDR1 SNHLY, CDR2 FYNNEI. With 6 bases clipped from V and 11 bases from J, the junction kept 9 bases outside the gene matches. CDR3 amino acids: CASRGQALGTQHF. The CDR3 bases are TGTGCCAGCAGGGGACAGGCTCTAGGGACCCAGCATTTT.

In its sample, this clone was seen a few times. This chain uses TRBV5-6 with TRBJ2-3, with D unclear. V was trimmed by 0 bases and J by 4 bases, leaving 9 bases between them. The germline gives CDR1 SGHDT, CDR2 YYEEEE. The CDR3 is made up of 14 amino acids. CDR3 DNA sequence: TGTGCCAGCAGCTTGGTAAGCGCAGCAGATACGCAGTATTTT. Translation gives CASSLVSAADTQYF.

The CDR3 region has the DNA TGTGCCAGCAGTCGGGGGTGGGGCTACGAGCAGTACTTC. Protein: CASSRGWGYEQYF. This chain links TRBV6-1 with TRBJ2-7; D is perhaps TRBD2 (6 bases). The CDR3 is made up of 13 amino acids. The germline V gene has CDR1 MNHNS and CDR2 SASEGT. V dropped 5 bases and J dropped 3 bases, with 11 bases sitting between them.

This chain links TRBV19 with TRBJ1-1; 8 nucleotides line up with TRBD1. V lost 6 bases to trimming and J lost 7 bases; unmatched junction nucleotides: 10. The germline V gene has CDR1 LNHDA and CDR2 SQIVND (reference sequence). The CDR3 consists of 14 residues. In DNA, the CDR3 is TGTGCCAGTAGAAGCGACAGGGGCGCGGTTGAAGCTTTCTTT. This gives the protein CASRSDRGAVEAFF. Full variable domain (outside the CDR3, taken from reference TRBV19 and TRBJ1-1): DGGITQSPKYLFRKEGQNVTLSCEQNLNHDAMYWYRQDPGQGLRLIYYSQIVNDFQKGDIAEGYSVSREKKESFPLTVTSAQKNPTAFYLCASRSDRGAVEAFFGQGTRLTVV.

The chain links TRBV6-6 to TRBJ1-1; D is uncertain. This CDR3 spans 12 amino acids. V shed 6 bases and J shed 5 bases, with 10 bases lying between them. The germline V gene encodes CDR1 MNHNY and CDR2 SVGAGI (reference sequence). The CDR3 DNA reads TGTGCCAGCAGACACGGACGGACTGAAGCTTTCTTT. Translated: CASRHGRTEAFF.

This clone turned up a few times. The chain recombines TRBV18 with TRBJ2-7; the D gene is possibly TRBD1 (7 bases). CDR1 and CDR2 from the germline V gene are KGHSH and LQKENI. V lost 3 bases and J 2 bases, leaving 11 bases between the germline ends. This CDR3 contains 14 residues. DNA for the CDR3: TGTGCCAGCTCACCGAGCAGGGGGGCCTACGAGCAGTACTTC. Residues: CASSPSRGAYEQYF.

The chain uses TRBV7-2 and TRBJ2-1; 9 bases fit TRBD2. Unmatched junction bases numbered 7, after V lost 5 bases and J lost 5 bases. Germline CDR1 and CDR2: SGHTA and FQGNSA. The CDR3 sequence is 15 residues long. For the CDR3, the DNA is TGTGCCAGCAGCCCGAGACTAGCGGCTCACAATGAGCAGTTCTTC. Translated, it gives CASSPRLAAHNEQFF.

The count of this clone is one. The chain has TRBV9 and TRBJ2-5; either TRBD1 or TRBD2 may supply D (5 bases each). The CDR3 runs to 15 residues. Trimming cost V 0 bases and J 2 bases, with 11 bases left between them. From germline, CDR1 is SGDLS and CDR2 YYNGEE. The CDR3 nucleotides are TGTGCCAGCAGCGTAGGGGGGACGGGACAAGAGACCCAGTACTTC. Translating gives CASSVGGTGQETQYF.

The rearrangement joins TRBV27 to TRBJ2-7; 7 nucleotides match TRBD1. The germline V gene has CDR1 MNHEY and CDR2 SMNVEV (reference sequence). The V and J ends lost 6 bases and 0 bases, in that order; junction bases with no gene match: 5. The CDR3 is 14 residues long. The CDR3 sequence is CASSLQGISYEQYF. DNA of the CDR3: TGTGCCAGCAGCCTACAGGGGATCTCCTACGAGCAGTACTTC.